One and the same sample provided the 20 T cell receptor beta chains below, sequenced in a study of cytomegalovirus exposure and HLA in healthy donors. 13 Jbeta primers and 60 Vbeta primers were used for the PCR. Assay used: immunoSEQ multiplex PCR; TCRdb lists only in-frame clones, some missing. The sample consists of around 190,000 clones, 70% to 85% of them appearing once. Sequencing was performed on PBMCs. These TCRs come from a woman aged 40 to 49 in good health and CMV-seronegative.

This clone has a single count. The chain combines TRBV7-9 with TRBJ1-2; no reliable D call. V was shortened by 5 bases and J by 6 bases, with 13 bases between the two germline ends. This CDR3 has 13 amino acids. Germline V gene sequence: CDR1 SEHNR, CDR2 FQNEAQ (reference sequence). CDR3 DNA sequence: TGTGCCAGCAGCGAATCCGGGTTCGATGGCTACACCTTC. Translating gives CASSESGFDGYTF.

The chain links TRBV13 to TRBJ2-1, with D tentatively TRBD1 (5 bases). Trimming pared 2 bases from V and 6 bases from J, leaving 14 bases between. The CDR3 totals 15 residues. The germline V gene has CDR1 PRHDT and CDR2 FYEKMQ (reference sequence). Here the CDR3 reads CASSLRGRAANEQFF. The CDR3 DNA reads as TGTGCCAGCAGCTTAAGGGGCCGGGCGGCCAATGAGCAGTTCTTC.

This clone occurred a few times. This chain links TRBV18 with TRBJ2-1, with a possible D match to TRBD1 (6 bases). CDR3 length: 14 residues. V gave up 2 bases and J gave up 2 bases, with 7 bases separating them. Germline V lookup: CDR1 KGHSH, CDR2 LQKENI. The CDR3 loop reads CASSPTGTYNEQFF. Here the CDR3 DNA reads TGTGCCAGCTCACCAACAGGGACCTACAATGAGCAGTTCTTC.

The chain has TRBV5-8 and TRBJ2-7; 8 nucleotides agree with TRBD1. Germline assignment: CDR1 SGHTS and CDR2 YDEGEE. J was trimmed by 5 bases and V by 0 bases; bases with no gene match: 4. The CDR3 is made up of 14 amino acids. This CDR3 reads CASSLGQGANEQYF. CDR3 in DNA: TGTGCCAGCAGCTTGGGGCAGGGGGCAAACGAGCAGTACTTC.

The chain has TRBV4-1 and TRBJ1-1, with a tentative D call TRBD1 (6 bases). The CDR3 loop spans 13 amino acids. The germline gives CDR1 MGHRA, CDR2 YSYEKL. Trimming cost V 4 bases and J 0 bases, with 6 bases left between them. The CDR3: CASSPGVNTEAFF. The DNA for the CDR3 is TGCGCCAGCAGCCCAGGGGTGAACACTGAAGCTTTCTTT.

DNA for the CDR3: TGTGCCAGCAGCCCCGGGACAGGTCCTGGCTACACCTTC. Translating gives CASSPGTGPGYTF. The chain employs TRBV14 and TRBJ1-2; TRBD1 agrees at 8 bases. In germline, CDR1 is SGHDN, CDR2 FVKESK. This CDR3 has 13 amino acids. The V gene end was trimmed by 4 bases and the J gene end by 7 bases; junction bases not matched to a gene: 5.

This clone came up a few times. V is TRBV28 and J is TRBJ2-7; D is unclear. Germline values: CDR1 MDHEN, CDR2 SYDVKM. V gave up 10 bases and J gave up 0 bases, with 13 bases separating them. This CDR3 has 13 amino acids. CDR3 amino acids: CATDSRYSYEQYF. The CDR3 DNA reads TGTGCCACTGACTCGAGATACTCCTACGAGCAGTACTTC.

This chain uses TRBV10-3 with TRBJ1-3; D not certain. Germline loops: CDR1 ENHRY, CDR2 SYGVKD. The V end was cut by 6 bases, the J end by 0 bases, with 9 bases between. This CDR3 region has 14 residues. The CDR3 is CAIRAQVSGNTIYF. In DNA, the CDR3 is TGTGCCATCAGGGCCCAGGTCTCTGGAAACACCATATATTTT.

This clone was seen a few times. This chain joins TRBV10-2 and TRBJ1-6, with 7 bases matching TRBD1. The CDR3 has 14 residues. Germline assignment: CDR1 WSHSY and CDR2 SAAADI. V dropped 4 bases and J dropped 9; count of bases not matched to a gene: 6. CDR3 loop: CASSVETGPSPLHF. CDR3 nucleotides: TGCGCCAGCAGTGTTGAGACAGGGCCTTCACCCCTCCACTTT.

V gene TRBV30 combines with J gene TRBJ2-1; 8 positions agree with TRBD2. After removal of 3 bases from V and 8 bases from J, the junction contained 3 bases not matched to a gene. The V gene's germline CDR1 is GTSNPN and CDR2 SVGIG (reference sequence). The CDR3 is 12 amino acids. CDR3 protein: CAWSPGGHEQFF. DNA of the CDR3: TGTGCCTGGAGCCCGGGGGGGCATGAGCAGTTCTTC.

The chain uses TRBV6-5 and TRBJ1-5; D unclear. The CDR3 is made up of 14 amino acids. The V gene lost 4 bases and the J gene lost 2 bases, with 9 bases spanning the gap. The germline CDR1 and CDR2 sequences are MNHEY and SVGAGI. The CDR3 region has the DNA TGTGCCAGCAGTTTAGTCGGGGGCAATCAGCCCCAGCATTTT. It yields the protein CASSLVGGNQPQHF.

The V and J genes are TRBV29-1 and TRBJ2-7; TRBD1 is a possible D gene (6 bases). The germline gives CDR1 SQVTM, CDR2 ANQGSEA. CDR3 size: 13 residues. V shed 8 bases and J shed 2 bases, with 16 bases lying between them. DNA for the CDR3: TGCAGCATCCGGGGCAGGGGAACCTACGAGCAGTACTTC. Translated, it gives CSIRGRGTYEQYF.

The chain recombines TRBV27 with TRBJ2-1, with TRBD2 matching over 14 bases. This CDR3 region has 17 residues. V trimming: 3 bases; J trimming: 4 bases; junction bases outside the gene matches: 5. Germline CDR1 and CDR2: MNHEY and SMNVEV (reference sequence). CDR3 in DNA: TGTGCCAGCAGTTTTTTCGGACTAGCGGGAGGATACAATGAGCAGTTCTTC. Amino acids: CASSFFGLAGGYNEQFF.

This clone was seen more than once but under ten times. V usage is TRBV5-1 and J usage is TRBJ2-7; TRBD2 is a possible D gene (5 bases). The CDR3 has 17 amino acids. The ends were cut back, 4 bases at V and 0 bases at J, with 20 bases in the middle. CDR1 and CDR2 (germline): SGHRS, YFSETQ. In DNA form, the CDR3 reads TGCGCCAGCAGCGGTTCTGGGGAACTCGGAGGCTCCTACGAGCAGTACTTC. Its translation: CASSGSGELGGSYEQYF.

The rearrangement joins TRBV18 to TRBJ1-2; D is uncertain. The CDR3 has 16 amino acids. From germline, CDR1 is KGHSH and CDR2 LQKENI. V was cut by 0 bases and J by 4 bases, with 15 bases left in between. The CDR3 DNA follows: TGTGCCAGCTCACCACCGGGTGGGAGCATACTCTATGGCTACACCTTC. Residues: CASSPPGGSILYGYTF. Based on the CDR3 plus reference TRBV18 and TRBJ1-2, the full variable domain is NAGVMQNPRHLVRRRGQEARLRCSPMKGHSHVYWYRQLPEEGLKFMVYLQKENIIDESGMPKERFSAEFPKEGPSILRIQQVVRGDSAAYFCASSPPGGSILYGYTFGSGTRLTVV.

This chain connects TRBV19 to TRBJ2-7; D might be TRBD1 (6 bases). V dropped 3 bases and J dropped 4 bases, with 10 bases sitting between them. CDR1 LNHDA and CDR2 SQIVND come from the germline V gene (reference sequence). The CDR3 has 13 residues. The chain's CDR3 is CASSISRGYEQYF. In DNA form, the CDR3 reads TGTGCCAGTAGTATTAGCAGGGGATACGAGCAGTACTTC.

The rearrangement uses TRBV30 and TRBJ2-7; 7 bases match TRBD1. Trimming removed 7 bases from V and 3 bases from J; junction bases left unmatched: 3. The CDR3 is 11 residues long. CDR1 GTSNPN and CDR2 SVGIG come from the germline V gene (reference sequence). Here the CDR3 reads CAYGQVYEQYF. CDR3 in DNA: TGTGCCTATGGACAGGTCTACGAGCAGTACTTC.

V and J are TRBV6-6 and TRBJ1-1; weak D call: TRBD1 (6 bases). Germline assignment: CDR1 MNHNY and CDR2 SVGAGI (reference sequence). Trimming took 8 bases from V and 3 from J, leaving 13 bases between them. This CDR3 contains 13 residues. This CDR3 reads CASDRKGDTEAFF. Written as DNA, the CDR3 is TGTGCCAGCGATAGAAAGGGGGACACTGAAGCTTTCTTT.

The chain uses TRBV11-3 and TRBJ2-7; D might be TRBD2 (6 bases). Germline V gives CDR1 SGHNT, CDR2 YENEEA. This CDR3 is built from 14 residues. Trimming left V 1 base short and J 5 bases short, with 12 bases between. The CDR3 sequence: CASSLAGDQHEQYF. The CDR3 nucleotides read TGTGCCAGCAGCTTAGCGGGAGACCAACACGAGCAGTACTTC.

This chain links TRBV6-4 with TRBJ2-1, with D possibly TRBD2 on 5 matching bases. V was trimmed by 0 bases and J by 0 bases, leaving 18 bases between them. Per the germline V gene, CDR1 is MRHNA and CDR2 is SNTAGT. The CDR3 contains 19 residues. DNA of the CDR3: TGTGCCAGCAGTGACTCGATGGTGGGTTCTACTAGCTCCTACAATGAGCAGTTCTTC. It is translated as CASSDSMVGSTSSYNEQFF.